This entry is about one TCR beta chain. Its specificity is unknown. The data belong to a study of T cell responses to AZD1222 COVID-19 vaccine. Study findings and constraints: Dominant CD4 TCR responses targeted spike regions 160-218 and 743-854. Nearly half of spike-specific TCRs reportedly go after variant regions that carry no mutations. After the peak T cell response, and only then, were repertoires sampled.

Germline V gene lookup returns CDR1 SNHLY and CDR2 FYNNEI. Trimming removed 0 bases at V and 6 bases at J, with 14 bases between. The CDR3 length is 15 residues. Data came from immunoSEQ multiplex PCR; TCRdb stores just in-frame clones and leaves some out. In the table there are 150,000 or so clones, 88% of which are singletons. This clonotype was sampled from an adult in good health. The specimen was peripheral blood, collected on day 0 of AZD1222 vaccination. The chain has TRBV2 and TRBJ1-2; tentative D call: TRBD1 (5 bases). The DNA of the CDR3 is TGTGCCAGCAGTGAAGCCCTGGGGGGTCTCGATGGCTACACCTTC. Amino acid sequence: CASSEALGGLDGYTF.